Listed here are 4 T cell receptor beta chains from one sample, sequenced in a study of identical twins. One entry per CDR3 protein, called by TCRdb with MiXCR from the 5' RACE reads. Found here are 520,000 or so distinct CDR3 sequences, approximately 22% of them singletons; the top ten hold 0.8% to 1%. The data also belong to a second study, concerning T cells expressing NK-cell markers.

The specimen sequenced was CD4+ T cells sorted from blood. These receptors were collected from a woman aged 18-29 years in good health.

This clonotype was found once. The rearrangement joins TRBV20-1 to TRBJ2-5, with 7 bases matching TRBD2. J gave up 2 bases and V 4 bases, and 10 bases lay outside the gene matches. The CDR3 spans 15 residues. CDR1 is DFQATT, CDR2 SNEGSKA, per germline (reference sequence). The CDR3 DNA reads as TGCAGTGCTACCCCCCCAGCGGGGCAGCAAGAGACCCAGTACTTC. Its translation: CSATPPAGQQETQYF.

Only a few counts were recorded for this clonotype. CDR3 residues: CASSLVPKYNEQFF. The CDR3 region has the DNA TGTGCCAGCAGTTTAGTTCCAAAATACAATGAGCAGTTCTTC. The V gene is TRBV12-3 or TRBV12-4, the J gene TRBJ2-1, with D hard to call. CDR3 length: 14 amino acids. Trimming took 1 base from V and 4 from J, leaving 8 bases between them.

This clonotype was seen repeatedly, ten times or more. The rearrangement links TRBV10-3 to TRBJ2-3; 7 bases line up with TRBD2. Per the germline V gene, CDR1 is ENHRY and CDR2 is SYGVKD. The J segment lost 2 bases and the V segment lost 7 bases, leaving 6 bases of the junction unmatched. This CDR3 comprises 14 residues. The CDR3 nucleotides read TGTGCCATCAATTCAGCGGGGAACACAGATACGCAGTATTTT. This translates into CAINSAGNTDTQYF.

This sequence joins TRBV10-3 and TRBJ2-7; 9 bases are a match to TRBD1. Germline CDR1 ENHRY, CDR2 SYGVKD. The ends lost 6 bases at V and 5 bases at J; junction bases unmatched: 8. The CDR3 extends over 14 amino acids. This CDR3 is CAISSGTGSHEQYF. Written as DNA, the CDR3 is TGTGCCATCAGCTCCGGGACAGGGAGCCACGAGCAGTACTTC.